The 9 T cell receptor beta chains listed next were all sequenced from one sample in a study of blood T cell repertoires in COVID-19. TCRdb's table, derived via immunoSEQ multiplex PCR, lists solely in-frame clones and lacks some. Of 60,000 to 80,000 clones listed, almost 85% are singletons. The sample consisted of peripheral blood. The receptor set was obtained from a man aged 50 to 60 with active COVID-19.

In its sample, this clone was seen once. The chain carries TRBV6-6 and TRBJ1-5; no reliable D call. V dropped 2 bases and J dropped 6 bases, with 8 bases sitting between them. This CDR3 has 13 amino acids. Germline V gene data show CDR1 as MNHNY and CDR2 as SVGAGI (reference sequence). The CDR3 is CASSYGQAQPQHF. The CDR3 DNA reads TGTGCCAGCAGTTACGGGCAGGCTCAGCCCCAGCATTTT.

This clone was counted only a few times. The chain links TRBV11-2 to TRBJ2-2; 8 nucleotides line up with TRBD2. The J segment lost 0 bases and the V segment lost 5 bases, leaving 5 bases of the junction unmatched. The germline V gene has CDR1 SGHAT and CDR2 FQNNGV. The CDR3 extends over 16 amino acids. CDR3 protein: CASSPSGRANTGELFF. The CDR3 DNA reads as TGTGCCAGCAGCCCCTCCGGGAGGGCGAACACCGGGGAGCTGTTTTTT.

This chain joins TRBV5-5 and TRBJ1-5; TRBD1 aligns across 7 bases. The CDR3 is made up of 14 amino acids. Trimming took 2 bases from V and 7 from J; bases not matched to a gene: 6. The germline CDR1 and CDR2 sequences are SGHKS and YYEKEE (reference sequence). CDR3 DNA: TGTGCCAGCAGCTTCCGGGACAGAGACCAGCCCCAGCATTTT. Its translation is CASSFRDRDQPQHF.

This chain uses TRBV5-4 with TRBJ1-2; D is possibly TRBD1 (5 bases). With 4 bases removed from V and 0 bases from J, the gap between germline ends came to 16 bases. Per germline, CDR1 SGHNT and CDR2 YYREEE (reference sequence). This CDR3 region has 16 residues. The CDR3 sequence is CASSPGGLGTNYGYTF. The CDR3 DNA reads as TGTGCCAGCAGCCCGGGGGGGTTAGGTACTAACTATGGCTACACCTTC.

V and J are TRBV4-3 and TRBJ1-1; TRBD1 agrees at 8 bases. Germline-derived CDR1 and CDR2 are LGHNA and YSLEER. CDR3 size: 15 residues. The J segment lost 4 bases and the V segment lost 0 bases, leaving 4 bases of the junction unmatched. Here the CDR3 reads CASSQEGTGSTEAFF. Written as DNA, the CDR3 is TGCGCCAGCAGCCAAGAGGGGACAGGCAGCACTGAAGCTTTCTTT.

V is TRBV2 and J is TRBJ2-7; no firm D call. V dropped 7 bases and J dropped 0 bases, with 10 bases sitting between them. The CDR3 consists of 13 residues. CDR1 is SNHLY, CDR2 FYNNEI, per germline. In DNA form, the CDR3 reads TGTGCCAGCAAGGCGGCGAGCTCCTACGAGCAGTACTTC. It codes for CASKAASSYEQYF.

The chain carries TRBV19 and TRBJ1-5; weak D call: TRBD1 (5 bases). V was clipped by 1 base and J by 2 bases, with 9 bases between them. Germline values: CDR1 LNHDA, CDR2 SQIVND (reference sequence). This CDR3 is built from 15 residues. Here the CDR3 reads CASSIVAGGNQPQHF. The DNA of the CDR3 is TGTGCCAGTAGTATAGTTGCGGGGGGCAATCAGCCCCAGCATTTT.

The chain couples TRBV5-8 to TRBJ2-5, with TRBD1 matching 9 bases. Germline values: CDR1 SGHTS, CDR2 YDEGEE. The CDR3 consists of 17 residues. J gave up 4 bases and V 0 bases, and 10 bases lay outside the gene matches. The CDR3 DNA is TGTGCCAGCAGCTTGGGGGACAGGGTCTTCGCTCGAGAGACCCAGTACTTC. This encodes CASSLGDRVFARETQYF.

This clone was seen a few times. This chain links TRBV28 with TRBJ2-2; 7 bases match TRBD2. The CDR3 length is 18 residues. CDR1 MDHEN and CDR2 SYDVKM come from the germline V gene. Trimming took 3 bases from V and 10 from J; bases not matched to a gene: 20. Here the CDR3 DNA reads TGTGCCAGCAGTTTTGGGCACTACGTCGGGGACTATGACGAGGAGCTGTTTTTT. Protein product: CASSFGHYVGDYDEELFF.